Listed below are T cell receptor beta chains from one sample, sequenced in a study of T cells in Graves' hyperthyroidism and ophthalmopathy. TCRdb used MiXCR to reprocess the multiplex PCR reads, holding one entry per CDR3 protein. The data hold some 600,000 distinct CDR3 sequences, with just over 45% observed a single time. The sample was peripheral blood or thyroid tissue (not recorded which). Receptors were obtained from a woman between 18 and 29 years old with Graves' hyperthyroidism. CDR3s include the opening cysteine and the closing phenylalanine or tryptophan. D genes are given only for firm matches. The listing skips clone size in some rows; elsewhere it reads once, few, many or a size class.

size | J | V | D | DNA | CDR3
. | TRBJ2-7 | TRBV7-9 | . | TGTGCCAGCAGCCCACGGGAACAGCACTCCTACGAGCAGTACTTC | CASSPREQHSYEQYF
few | TRBJ2-5 | TRBV20-1 | . | TGCAGTGGACTCCCGAGAGGGCAACAAGAGACCCAGTACTTC | CSGLPRGQQETQYF
. | TRBJ2-1 | TRBV11-2 | . | TGTGCCAGCAGCTTAGTAGGGGTCGGTGAGCAGTTCTTC | CASSLVGVGEQFF
few | TRBJ2-5 | TRBV2 | . | TGTGCCAGCAAGGGACCAGGGGAGACCCAGTACTTC | CASKGPGETQYF
few | TRBJ2-7 | TRBV6-6 | TRBD1 | TGTGCCAGCAGTTACTTGACAGGGGCGTCCTACGAGCAGTACTTC | CASSYLTGASYEQYF
few | TRBJ1-3 | TRBV9 | . | TGTGCCAGCAGCGTCGACAGTCTCTCTGGAAACACCATATATTTT | CASSVDSLSGNTIYF
many | TRBJ1-1 | TRBV7-8 | . | TGTGCCAGCAGCTTAGCCGGGAGCGCTTTCTTT | CASSLAGSAFF
. | TRBJ1-2 | TRBV7-8 | . | TGTGCCAGCAGCCCCGGGGCAGGCCCCCGAGGCTACACCTTC | CASSPGAGPRGYTF
. | TRBJ1-4 | TRBV27 | TRBD1 | TGTGCCAGCCTCCGGGACAGTAATGAAAAACTGTTTTTT | CASLRDSNEKLFF
. | TRBJ2-7 | TRBV2 | . | TGTGCCAGCAGTGAAGAGGTGGGTCCCAACTACTACGAGCAGTACTTC | CASSEEVGPNYYEQYF
few | TRBJ1-1 | TRBV5-6 | . | TGTGCCAGCAGCCCGCGACAGTTTAACACTGAAGCTTTCTTT | CASSPRQFNTEAFF
. | TRBJ2-5 | TRBV4-2 | . | TGTGCCAGCAGCCTGAACTTGGGGGATGGGACCCAGTACTTC | CASSLNLGDGTQYF
few | TRBJ2-7 | TRBV7-3 | . | TGTGCCAGCAGCCCCTCGGGGGCGGTTCTCTACGAGCAGTACTTC | CASSPSGAVLYEQYF
many | TRBJ1-4 | TRBV24-1 | . | TGTGCCACCAGTTCTACGACTAATGAAAAACTGTTTTTT | CATSSTTNEKLFF
few | TRBJ1-3 | TRBV7-9 | . | TGTGCCAGCACCGATAGGGTAGGAGGAAACACCATATATTTT | CASTDRVGGNTIYF
many | TRBJ1-5 | TRBV12-3/TRBV12-4 | . | TGTGCCAGCAGTGCACGGGAACAGCCCCAGCATTTT | CASSAREQPQHF
. | TRBJ2-5 | TRBV2 | . | TGTGCCAGCAGTTTAACGGGGGCTGAGGAGACCCAGTACTTC | CASSLTGAEETQYF
. | TRBJ2-5 | TRBV7-2 | . | TGTGCCAGCTCACCACGACAGGACCAAGAGACCCAGTACTTC | CASSPRQDQETQYF
. | TRBJ2-2 | TRBV25-1 | . | TGTGCCAGCAGTGAATTAGGAGACAAGAACACCGGGGAGCTGTTTTTT | CASSELGDKNTGELFF
few | TRBJ2-7 | TRBV7-3 | . | TGTGCCAGCAGCTTGCCTGGGGGCGTCCCCTACGAGCAGTACTTC | CASSLPGGVPYEQYF
. | TRBJ1-6 | TRBV6-5 | . | TGTGCCAGCAACCGGAAAGGGGCGTATAATTCACCCCTCCACTTT | CASNRKGAYNSPLHF
. | TRBJ2-7 | TRBV29-1 | . | TGCTCCGAGGGACAAGGCCGCGATGAGCAGTACTTC | CSEGQGRDEQYF
. | TRBJ1-4 | TRBV24-1 | . | TGTGCCACCAGTGATGCTAGGAGAGAAAAACTGTTTTTT | CATSDARREKLFF
. | TRBJ2-2 | TRBV20-1 | TRBD2 | TGCAGTGCTCCACTAGCGGGGGATAACACCGGGGAGCTGTTTTTT | CSAPLAGDNTGELFF
many | TRBJ1-6 | TRBV20-1 | . | TGCAGTGCTAGAAGGTCACCCCTCCACTTT | CSARRSPLHF
few | TRBJ2-7 | TRBV20-1 | . | TGCAGTGCTAGACTTAGCGGATCATCCTACGAGCAGTACTTC | CSARLSGSSYEQYF
many | TRBJ2-2 | TRBV24-1 | . | TGTGCCACCAGTGTATGGGCCGGGGAGCTGTTTTTT | CATSVWAGELFF
few | TRBJ1-2 | TRBV9 | . | TGTGCCAGCAGCACCCCCGGGAGGGGACTTGGCTATGGCTACACCTTC | CASSTPGRGLGYGYTF
. | TRBJ2-7 | TRBV20-1 | TRBD1 | TGCAGTGCGACACAGGGGGAGGATCAAGAGCAGTACTTC | CSATQGEDQEQYF
few | TRBJ1-5 | TRBV20-1 | . | TGCAGTGCTAGAGATCCGAACAGCGCACAGCCCCAGCATTTT | CSARDPNSAQPQHF
many | TRBJ2-7 | TRBV4-3 | . | TGCGCCAGCAGCCAAGCACAGGGCTACGAGCAGTACTTC | CASSQAQGYEQYF
. | TRBJ1-5 | TRBV15 | . | TGTGCCACCAGCAGAGGGACCTACAATCAGCCCCAGCATTTT | CATSRGTYNQPQHF
once | TRBJ1-1 | TRBV20-1 | . | TGCAGTGCTAGAGACGCCAGGTGGACGGCGAACACTGAAGCTTTCTTT | CSARDARWTANTEAFF
. | TRBJ1-2 | TRBV12-5 | TRBD1 | TGTGCTAGTGGTTTGGTACTGACAGGGAGTAACTATGGCTACACCTTC | CASGLVLTGSNYGYTF
few | TRBJ2-2 | TRBV19 | . | TGTGCCAGTTCGAGAGGGTCGAACACCGGGGAGCTGTTTTTT | CASSRGSNTGELFF
. | TRBJ1-2 | TRBV7-9 | . | TGTGCCAGCAGCCAAGCTTCGGGATATGGCTACACCTTC | CASSQASGYGYTF
. | TRBJ2-7 | TRBV5-1 | . | TGCGCCAGCAGCTTGGAAGGGGGAGGCCCGTCAGAGCAGTACTTC | CASSLEGGGPSEQYF
few | TRBJ2-5 | TRBV9 | . | TGTGCCAGCAGCTCTGCCAGAGGCCAAGAGACCCAGTACTTC | CASSSARGQETQYF
few | TRBJ1-2 | TRBV5-1 | TRBD1 | TGCGCCAGCAGCTTGGAGGGACAGGGAGTCTATGGCTACACCTTC | CASSLEGQGVYGYTF
. | TRBJ2-7 | TRBV11-2 | TRBD1 | TGTGCCAGCAGCCCCCGACAGGGGGGGGACTACGAGCAGTACTTC | CASSPRQGGDYEQYF
few | TRBJ1-1 | TRBV2 | . | TGTGCCAGCAGAAAACAGGGAATGAACACTGAAGCTTTCTTT | CASRKQGMNTEAFF
few | TRBJ2-6 | TRBV29-1 | . | TGCAGCGTTGCCTCAGGGGCTACTGGGGCCAACGTCCTGACTTTC | CSVASGATGANVLTF
. | TRBJ1-2 | TRBV15 | . | TGTGCCACCAGCAGAGATGGGGGGGGATTCACTGGAAACACCTTC | CATSRDGGGFTGNTF
. | TRBJ1-5 | TRBV7-8 | . | TGTGCCAGCAGCTCCAGAGCCGATAGCAATCAGCCCCAGCATTTT | CASSSRADSNQPQHF
. | TRBJ2-7 | TRBV7-6 | . | TGTGCCAGCAGCCTAACCAGGCACTCCTACGAGCAGTACTTC | CASSLTRHSYEQYF
. | TRBJ1-1 | TRBV7-2 | . | TGTGCCAGCAGCTTAGCGCGGATAGGGAACACTGAAGCTTTCTTT | CASSLARIGNTEAFF
few | TRBJ2-6 | TRBV11-1 | TRBD1 | TGTGCCAGCAGGAGGACAGGGGGGTCTGGGGCCAACGTCCTGACTTTC | CASRRTGGSGANVLTF
once | TRBJ2-3 | TRBV15 | TRBD1 | TGTGCCACCAGCCAGAGAAGGACAGGGGCTAGCACAGATACGCAGTATTTT | CATSQRRTGASTDTQYF